What follows describes a single TCR beta chain. Antigen unknown. The data stem from a study of blood T cells in healthy people across ages. Study-wide results and caveats: PBMCs left unsorted prevented a conclusive naive versus antigen-experienced comparison.

Trimming pared 0 bases from V and 6 bases from J, leaving 8 bases between. The CDR3 covers 13 residues. Per germline, CDR1 SGDLS and CDR2 YYNGEE. A minimum of 6 million PBMCs was isolated per sample. The authors ran a second PCR of 7 to 11 cycles using a sample-barcoded 5' primer and a J-beta primer mix. TCRdb reanalysed the 5' RACE reads using MiXCR and keeps one entry per CDR3 protein. Of hundreds of thousands of distinct CDR3 sequences listed, under 65% were seen once; the top ten hold about two fifths. The chain joins TRBV9 to TRBJ2-3; D gene uncertain. This TCR was recovered from a man in his 60s in good health. Sequences were obtained from blood. The CDR3: CASSVASRDTQYF. The DNA of the CDR3 is TGTGCCAGCAGCGTAGCGTCCAGGGATACGCAGTATTTT.